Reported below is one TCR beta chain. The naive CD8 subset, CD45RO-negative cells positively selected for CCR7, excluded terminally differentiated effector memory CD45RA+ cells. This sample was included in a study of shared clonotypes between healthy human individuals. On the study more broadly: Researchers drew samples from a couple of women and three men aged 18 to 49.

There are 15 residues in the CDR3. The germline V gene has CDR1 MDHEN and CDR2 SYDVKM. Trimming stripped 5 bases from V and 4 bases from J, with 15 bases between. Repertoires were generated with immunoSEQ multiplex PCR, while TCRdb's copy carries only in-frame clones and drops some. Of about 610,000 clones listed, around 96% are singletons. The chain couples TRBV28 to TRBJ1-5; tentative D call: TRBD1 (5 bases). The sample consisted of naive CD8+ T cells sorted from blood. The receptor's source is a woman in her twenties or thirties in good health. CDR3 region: CASSPIVGGNQPQHF. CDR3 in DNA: TGTGCCAGCAGTCCCATCGTCGGGGGAAATCAGCCCCAGCATTTT.